This T cell receptor (beta chain) was identified in a study of T cell responses to AZD1222 COVID-19 vaccine. Whole-study results and caveats: AZD1222 recipients seropositive at baseline numbered only 5 to 7. There were repertoire samples only from the period after the peak T cell response. Reports say nearly half of spike-specific TCRs go after unmutated variant regions.

V shed 6 bases and J shed 4 bases, with 10 bases lying between them. The CDR3 runs 13 residues. CDR1 and CDR2 (germline): MNHEY, SVGAGI. On this clone itself: Antigen specificity is unknown.

The table came from immunoSEQ multiplex PCR; TCRdb's copy has only in-frame clones and leaves some out. The table includes about 100,000 clones, 85% to 90% detected once. The source of this sequence is an adult in good health. The rearrangement uses TRBV6-5 and TRBJ1-5, with D uncertain. Sample: peripheral blood, taken on day 0 of AZD1222 vaccination. The CDR3 region is CASRIGRNQPQHF. In DNA form, the CDR3 reads TGTGCCAGCAGGATAGGAAGAAATCAGCCCCAGCATTTT.